This section outlines one T cell receptor (beta chain) sequence together with its context. The data derive from a study of regulatory and conventional T cells in RAG deficiency. The CDR3 covers 18 residues. Trimming removed 5 bases at V and 0 bases at J, with 22 bases between. The germline CDR1 and CDR2 sequences are SGHAT and FQNNGV. Clones were read by immunoSEQ multiplex PCR, and TCRdb kept only the in-frame ones, dropping some. The sample includes tens of thousands of clones, 70% to 90% of them seen just once. These same data were also listed under a study on regulatory T cells. Turning to that study: Primers: 52 TRBV forward and 13 TRBJ reverse.

The source material was CD8+ T cells sorted from blood. The receptor was derived from a human donor in good health. The V call is TRBV11-2, the J call TRBJ2-5; tentatively, D is TRBD2 (6 bases). CDR3 in amino acids: CASSRGGRAGPYQETQYF. The CDR3 bases are TGTGCCAGCAGCAGGGGCGGGCGCGCGGGGCCATACCAAGAGACCCAGTACTTC.